The present T cell receptor beta chain was sequenced within a study of T cells in Graves' hyperthyroidism and ophthalmopathy. The CDR3 has 12 amino acids. The V end was cut by 0 bases, the J end by 4 bases, with 5 bases between. Germline-derived CDR1 and CDR2 are DFQATT and SNEGSKA (reference sequence). This clonotype was counted at least ten times. RNA transcripts were the template for amplifying TCR beta CDR3 regions. The HTBI primer set was used in a first-round RT-PCR of the TCR CDR3. Using its own MiXCR run on the multiplex PCR reads, TCRdb lists one record per CDR3 protein. The data hold roughly 420,000 distinct CDR3 sequences, with roughly 13% observed a single time.

The chain employs TRBV20-1 and TRBJ2-3; D is unclear. This sequence originates from a woman aged 18-30 years with Graves' hyperthyroidism. Sequencing was performed on blood. CDR3 sequence reads: CSARDGPDTQYF. As DNA, the CDR3 is TGCAGTGCTAGAGACGGGCCAGATACGCAGTATTTT.